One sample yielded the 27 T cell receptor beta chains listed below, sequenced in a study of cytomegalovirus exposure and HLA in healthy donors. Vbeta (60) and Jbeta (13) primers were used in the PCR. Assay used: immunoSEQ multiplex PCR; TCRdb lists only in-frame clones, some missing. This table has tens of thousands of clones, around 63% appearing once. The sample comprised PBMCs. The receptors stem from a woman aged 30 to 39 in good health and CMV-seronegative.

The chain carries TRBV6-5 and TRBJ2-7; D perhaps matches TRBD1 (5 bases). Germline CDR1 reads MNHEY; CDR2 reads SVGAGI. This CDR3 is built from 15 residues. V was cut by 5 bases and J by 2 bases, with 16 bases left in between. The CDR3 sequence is CASSGLERGTYEQYF. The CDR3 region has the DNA TGTGCCAGCAGTGGCCTAGAAAGGGGCACCTACGAGCAGTACTTC.

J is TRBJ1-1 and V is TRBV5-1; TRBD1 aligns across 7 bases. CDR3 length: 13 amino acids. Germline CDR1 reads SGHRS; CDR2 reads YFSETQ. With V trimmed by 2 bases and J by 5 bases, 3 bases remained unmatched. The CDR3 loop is CASSFTGETEAFF. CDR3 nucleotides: TGCGCCAGCAGCTTTACAGGGGAGACTGAAGCTTTCTTT.

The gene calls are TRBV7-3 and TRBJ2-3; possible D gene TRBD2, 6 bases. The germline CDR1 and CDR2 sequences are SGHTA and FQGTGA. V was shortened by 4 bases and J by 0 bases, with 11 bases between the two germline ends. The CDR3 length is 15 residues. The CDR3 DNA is TGTGCCAGCAGCTCTTCGAGCGGGAGCACAGATACGCAGTATTTT. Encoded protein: CASSSSSGSTDTQYF.

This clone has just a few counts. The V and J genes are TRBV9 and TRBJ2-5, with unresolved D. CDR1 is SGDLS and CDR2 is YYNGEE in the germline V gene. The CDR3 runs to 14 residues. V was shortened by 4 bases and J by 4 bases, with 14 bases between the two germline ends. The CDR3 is CASSPDVRIETQYF. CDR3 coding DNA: TGTGCCAGCAGCCCTGACGTCAGGATAGAGACCCAGTACTTC. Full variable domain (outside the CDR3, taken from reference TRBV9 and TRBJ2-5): DSGVTQTPKHLITATGQRVTLRCSPRSGDLSVYWYQQSLDQGLQFLIQYYNGEERAKGNILERFSAQQFPDLHSELNLSSLELGDSALYFCASSPDVRIETQYFGPGTRLLVL.

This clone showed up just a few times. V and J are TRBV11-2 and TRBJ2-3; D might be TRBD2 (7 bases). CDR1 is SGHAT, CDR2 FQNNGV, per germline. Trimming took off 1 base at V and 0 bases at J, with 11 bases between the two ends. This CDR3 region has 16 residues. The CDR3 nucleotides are TGTGCCAGCAGCTTAGTAGGGGGGGGAAGCACAGATACGCAGTATTTT. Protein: CASSLVGGGSTDTQYF.

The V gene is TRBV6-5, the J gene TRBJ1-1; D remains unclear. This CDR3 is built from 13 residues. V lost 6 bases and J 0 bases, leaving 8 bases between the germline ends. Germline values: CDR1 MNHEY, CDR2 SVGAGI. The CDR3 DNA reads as TGTGCCAGCAGAGTCAGTTTGAACACTGAAGCTTTCTTT. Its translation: CASRVSLNTEAFF.

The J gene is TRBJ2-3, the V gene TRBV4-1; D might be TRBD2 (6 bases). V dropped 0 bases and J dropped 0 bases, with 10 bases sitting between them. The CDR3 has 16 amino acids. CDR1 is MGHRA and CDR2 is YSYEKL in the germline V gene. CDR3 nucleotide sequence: TGCGCCAGCAGCCAAGATTACGGGGGTAGCACAGATACGCAGTATTTT. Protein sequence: CASSQDYGGSTDTQYF.

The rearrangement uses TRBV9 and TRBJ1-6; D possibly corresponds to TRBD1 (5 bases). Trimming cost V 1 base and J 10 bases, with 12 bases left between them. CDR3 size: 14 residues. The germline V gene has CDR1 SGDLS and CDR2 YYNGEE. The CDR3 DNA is TGTGCCAGCAGCGTACAGGGTGTCGGATCACCCCTCCACTTT. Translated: CASSVQGVGSPLHF.

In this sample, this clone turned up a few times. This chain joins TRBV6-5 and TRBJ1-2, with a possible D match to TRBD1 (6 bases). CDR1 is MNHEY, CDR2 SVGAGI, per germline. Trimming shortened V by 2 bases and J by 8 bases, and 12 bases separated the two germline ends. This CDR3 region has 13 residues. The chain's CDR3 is CASSYQGTMGYTF. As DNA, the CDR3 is TGTGCCAGCAGTTACCAGGGGACAATGGGCTACACCTTC.

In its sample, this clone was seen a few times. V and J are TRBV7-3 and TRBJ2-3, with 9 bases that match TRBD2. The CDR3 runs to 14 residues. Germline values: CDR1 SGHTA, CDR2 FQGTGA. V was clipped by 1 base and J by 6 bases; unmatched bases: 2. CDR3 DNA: TGTGCCAGCAGCTTAAGTCTAGCGGGGGATACGCAGTATTTT. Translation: CASSLSLAGDTQYF. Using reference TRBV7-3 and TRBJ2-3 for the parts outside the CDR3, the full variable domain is GAGVSQTPSNKVTEKGKYVELRCDPISGHTALYWYRQSLGQGPEFLIYFQGTGAADDSGLPNDRFFAVRPEGSVSTLKIQRTERGDSAVYLCASSLSLAGDTQYFGPGTRLTVL.

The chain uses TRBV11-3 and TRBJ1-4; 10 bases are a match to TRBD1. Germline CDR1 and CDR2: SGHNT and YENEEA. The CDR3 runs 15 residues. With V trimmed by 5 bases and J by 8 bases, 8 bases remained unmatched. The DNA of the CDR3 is TGTGCCAGCAGCCACCGGGACAGGGGAGGGGAAAAACTGTTTTTT. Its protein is CASSHRDRGGEKLFF. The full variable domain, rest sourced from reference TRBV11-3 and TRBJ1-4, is EAGVVQSPRYKIIEKKQPVAFWCNPISGHNTLYWYLQNLGQGPELLIRYENEEAVDDSQLPKDRFSAERLKGVDSTLKIQPAELGDSAVYLCASSHRDRGGEKLFFGSGTQLSVL.

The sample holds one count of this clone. CDR3 amino acids: CASSQGYFLWTGELFF. The CDR3 DNA sequence: TGCGCCAGCAGCCAAGGATACTTCTTATGGACCGGGGAGCTGTTTTTT. The chain links TRBV4-1 to TRBJ2-2; D uncertain. Trimming pared 1 base from V and 5 bases from J, leaving 14 bases between. The germline V gene has CDR1 MGHRA and CDR2 YSYEKL. The CDR3 is made up of 16 amino acids.

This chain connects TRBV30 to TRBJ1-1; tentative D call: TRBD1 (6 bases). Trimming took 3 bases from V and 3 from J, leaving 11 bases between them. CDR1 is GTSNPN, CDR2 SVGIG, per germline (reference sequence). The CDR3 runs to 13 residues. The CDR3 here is CAWSVGGDTEAFF. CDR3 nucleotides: TGTGCCTGGAGCGTAGGGGGGGACACTGAAGCTTTCTTT.

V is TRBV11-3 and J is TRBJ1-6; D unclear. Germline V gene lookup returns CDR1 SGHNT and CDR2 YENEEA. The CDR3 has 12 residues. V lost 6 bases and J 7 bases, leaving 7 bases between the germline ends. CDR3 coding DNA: TGTGCCAGCAGTTCGAGGAATTCACCCCTCCACTTT. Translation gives CASSSRNSPLHF.

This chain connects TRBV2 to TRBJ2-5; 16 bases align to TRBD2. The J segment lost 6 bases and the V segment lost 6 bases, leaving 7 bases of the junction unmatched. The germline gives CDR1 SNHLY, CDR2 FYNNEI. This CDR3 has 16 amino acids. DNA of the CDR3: TGTGCCAGCAGGGCGGGACTAGCGGGGGGGCGAAAGACCCAGTACTTC. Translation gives CASRAGLAGGRKTQYF.

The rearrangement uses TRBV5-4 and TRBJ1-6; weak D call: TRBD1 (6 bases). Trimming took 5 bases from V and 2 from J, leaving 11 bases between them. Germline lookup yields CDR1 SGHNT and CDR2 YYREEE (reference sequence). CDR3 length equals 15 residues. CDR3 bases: TGTGCCAGCAGTCGGGGGGCCCCCTATAATTCACCCCTCCACTTT. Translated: CASSRGAPYNSPLHF.

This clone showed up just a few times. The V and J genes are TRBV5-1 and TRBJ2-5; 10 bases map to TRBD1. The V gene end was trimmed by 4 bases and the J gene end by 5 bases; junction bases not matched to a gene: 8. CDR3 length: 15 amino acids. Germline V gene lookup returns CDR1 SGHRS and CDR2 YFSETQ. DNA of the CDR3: TGCGCCAGCAGCGCCGCCGGGACAGGGGTCGAGACCCAGTACTTC. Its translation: CASSAAGTGVETQYF. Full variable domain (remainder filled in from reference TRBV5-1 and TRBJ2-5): KAGVTQTPRYLIKTRGQQVTLSCSPISGHRSVSWYQQTPGQGLQFLFEYFSETQRNKGNFPGRFSGRQFSNSRSEMNVSTLELGDSALYLCASSAAGTGVETQYFGPGTRLLVL.

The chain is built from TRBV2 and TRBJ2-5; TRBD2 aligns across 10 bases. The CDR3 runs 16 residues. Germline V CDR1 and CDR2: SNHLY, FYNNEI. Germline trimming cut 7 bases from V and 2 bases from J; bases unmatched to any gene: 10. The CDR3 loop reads CASTLGSGGFQETQYF. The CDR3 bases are TGTGCCAGCACTTTGGGTAGCGGGGGGTTTCAAGAGACCCAGTACTTC. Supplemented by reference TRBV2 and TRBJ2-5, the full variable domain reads EPEVTQTPSHQVTQMGQEVILRCVPISNHLYFYWYRQILGQKVEFLVSFYNNEISEKSEIFDDQFSVERPDGSNFTLKIRSTKLEDSAMYFCASTLGSGGFQETQYFGPGTRLLVL.

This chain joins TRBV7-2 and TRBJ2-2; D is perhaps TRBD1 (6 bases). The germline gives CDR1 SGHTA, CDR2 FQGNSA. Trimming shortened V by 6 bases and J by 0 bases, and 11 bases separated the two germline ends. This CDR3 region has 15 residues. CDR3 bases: TGTGCCAGCAGGACCGGGACACCGAACACCGGGGAGCTGTTTTTT. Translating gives CASRTGTPNTGELFF.

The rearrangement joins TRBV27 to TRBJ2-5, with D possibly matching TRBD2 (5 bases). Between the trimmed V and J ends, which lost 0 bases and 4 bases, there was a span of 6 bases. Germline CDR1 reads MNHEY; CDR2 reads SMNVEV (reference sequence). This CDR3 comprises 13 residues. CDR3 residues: CASSLSRGETQYF. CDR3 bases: TGTGCCAGCAGTTTATCTCGGGGAGAGACCCAGTACTTC.

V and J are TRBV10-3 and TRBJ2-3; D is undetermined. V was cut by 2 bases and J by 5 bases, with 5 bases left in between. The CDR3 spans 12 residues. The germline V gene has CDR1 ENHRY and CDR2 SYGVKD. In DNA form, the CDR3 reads TGTGCCATCAGTGAGGAGAAAGATACGCAGTATTTT. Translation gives CAISEEKDTQYF.

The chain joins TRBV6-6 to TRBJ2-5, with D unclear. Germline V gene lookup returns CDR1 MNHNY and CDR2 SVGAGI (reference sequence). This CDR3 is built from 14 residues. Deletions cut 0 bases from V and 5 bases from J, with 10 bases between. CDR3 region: CASSYSITVETQYF. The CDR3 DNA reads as TGTGCCAGCAGTTACTCGATTACGGTGGAGACCCAGTACTTC.

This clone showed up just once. Here the CDR3 DNA reads TGTGCCAGCAGCAAAAAACAGGGCTCGGCTGAAGCTTTCTTT. It yields the protein CASSKKQGSAEAFF. This rearrangement joins TRBV21-1 to TRBJ1-1; the table assigns TRBD1, which was not confirmed against the DNA. TRBV21-1 is designated a pseudogene. The CDR3 contains 14 residues.

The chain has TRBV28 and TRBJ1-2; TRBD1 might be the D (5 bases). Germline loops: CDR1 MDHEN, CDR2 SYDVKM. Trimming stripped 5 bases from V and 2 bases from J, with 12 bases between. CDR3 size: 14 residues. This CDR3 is CASSRYRQNYGYTF. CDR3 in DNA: TGTGCCAGCAGTCGATACCGACAGAACTATGGCTACACCTTC.

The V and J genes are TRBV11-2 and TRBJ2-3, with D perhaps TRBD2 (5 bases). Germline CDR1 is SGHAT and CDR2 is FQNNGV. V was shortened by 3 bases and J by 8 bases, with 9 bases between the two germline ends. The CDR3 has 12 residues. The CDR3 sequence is CASSLSEGTQYF. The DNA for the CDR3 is TGTGCCAGCAGCTTGAGCGAGGGTACGCAGTATTTT.

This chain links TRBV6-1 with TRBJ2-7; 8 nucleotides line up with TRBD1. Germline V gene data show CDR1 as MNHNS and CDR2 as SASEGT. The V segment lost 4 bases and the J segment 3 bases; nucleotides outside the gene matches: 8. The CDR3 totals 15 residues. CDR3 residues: CASSGRTGYGYEQYF. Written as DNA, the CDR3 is TGTGCCAGCAGTGGAAGGACAGGGTACGGCTACGAGCAGTACTTC.

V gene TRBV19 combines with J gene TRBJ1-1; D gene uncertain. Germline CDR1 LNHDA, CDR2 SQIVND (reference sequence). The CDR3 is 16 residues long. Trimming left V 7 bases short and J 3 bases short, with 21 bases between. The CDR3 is CASNPEVARRDTEAFF. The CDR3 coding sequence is TGTGCCAGTAACCCGGAAGTCGCCCGACGGGACACTGAAGCTTTCTTT.